This T cell receptor (beta chain) is from a study of blood T cell repertoires in COVID-19. Produced via immunoSEQ multiplex PCR; TCRdb's table is partial and in-frame only. The sample includes about 220,000 clones, around 82% of them seen just once. This clone was counted between two and nine times. The specimen sequenced was peripheral blood. The sequence was obtained from a woman in her 70s with acute or convalescent COVID-19.

CDR3 region: CASSLRKVEGGRSRDGYTF. The DNA for the CDR3 is TGTGCCAGCAGCTTACGAAAGGTAGAAGGGGGTCGAAGTCGAGATGGCTACACCTTC. The chain couples TRBV7-8 to TRBJ1-2; tentatively, D is TRBD1 (6 bases). The germline V gene encodes CDR1 SGHVS and CDR2 FQNEAQ. The CDR3 extends over 19 amino acids. Trimming took off 2 bases at V and 6 bases at J, with 28 bases between the two ends.